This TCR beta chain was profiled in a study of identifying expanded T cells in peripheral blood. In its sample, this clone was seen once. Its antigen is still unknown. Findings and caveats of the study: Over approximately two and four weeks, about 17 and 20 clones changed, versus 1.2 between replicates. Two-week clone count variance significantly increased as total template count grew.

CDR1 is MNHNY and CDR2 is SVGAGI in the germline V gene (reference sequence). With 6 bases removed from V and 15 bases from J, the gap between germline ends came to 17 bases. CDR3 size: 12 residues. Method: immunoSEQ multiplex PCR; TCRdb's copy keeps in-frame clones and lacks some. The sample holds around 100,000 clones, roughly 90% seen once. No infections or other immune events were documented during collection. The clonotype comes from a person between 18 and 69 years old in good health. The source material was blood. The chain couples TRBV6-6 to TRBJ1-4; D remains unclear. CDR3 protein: CASSKNPTEVFF. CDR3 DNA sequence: TGTGCCAGCAGCAAAAACCCAACAGAGGTGTTTTTT.